These 28 T cell receptor beta chains share one sample of origin, sequenced in a study of PD-L1 blockade in urothelial cancer. Time point defined: pretreatment peripheral blood. Clones were read by immunoSEQ multiplex PCR, and TCRdb kept only the in-frame ones, dropping some. The sample holds about 49,000 clones, less than 85% seen once. The input for sequencing was PBMCs, taken around atezolizumab (anti-PD-L1) treatment. All receptors derive from a man between 65 and 85 years old with urothelial cancer.

The J gene is TRBJ2-2, the V gene TRBV6-6; TRBD1 agrees at 10 bases. The V gene's germline CDR1 is MNHNY and CDR2 SVGAGI (reference sequence). The CDR3 consists of 15 residues. The V and J ends lost 5 bases and 6 bases, in that order; junction bases with no gene match: 6. The CDR3 DNA is TGTGCCAGCAGTCGCCGACAGGGGGCGTCCGGGGAGCTGTTTTTT. Protein sequence: CASSRRQGASGELFF.

This clone has just a few counts. V is TRBV7-8 and J is TRBJ2-7; 8 nucleotides align to TRBD1. The ends lost 5 bases at V and 3 bases at J; junction bases unmatched: 3. The CDR3 extends over 13 amino acids. The germline V gene has CDR1 SGHVS and CDR2 FQNEAQ. The CDR3 nucleotides read TGTGCCAGCAGCATGGACAGGGACTACGAGCAGTACTTC. Translation gives CASSMDRDYEQYF.

CDR3 bases: TGTGCCAGTAGTCCCGACAGGGGAGACCATCAGCCCCAGCATTTT. It translates to CASSPDRGDHQPQHF. This chain connects TRBV19 to TRBJ1-5; the match to TRBD1 covers 8 bases. Germline trimming cut 5 bases from V and 5 bases from J; bases unmatched to any gene: 8. Germline CDR1 is LNHDA and CDR2 is SQIVND (reference sequence). The CDR3 sequence is 15 residues long.

The chain is built from TRBV30 and TRBJ2-3; D gene uncertain. The CDR3 covers 13 residues. Germline V gene data show CDR1 as GTSNPN and CDR2 as SVGIG (reference sequence). The V end was cut by 1 base, the J end by 3 bases, with 8 bases between. CDR3 amino acids: CAWSEWSTDTQYF. The DNA for the CDR3 is TGTGCCTGGAGTGAGTGGAGTACAGATACGCAGTATTTT.

This clone has only a few counts. This chain connects TRBV28 to TRBJ2-7, with D uncertain. The V end was cut by 10 bases, the J end by 3 bases, with 10 bases between. Germline V gene sequence: CDR1 MDHEN, CDR2 SYDVKM. The CDR3 sequence is 11 residues long. CDR3 region: CATDSYYEQYF. The CDR3 region has the DNA TGTGCCACCGACTCCTACTACGAGCAGTACTTC. The whole variable domain, remainder taken from reference TRBV28 and TRBJ2-7, is DVKVTQSSRYLVKRTGEKVFLECVQDMDHENMFWYRQDPGLGLRLIYFSYDVKMKEKGDIPEGYSVSREKKERFSLILESASTNQTSMYLCATDSYYEQYFGPGTRLTVT.

V usage is TRBV6-5 and J usage is TRBJ1-2; maybe TRBD1 (5 bases). Germline V gives CDR1 MNHEY, CDR2 SVGAGI. V lost 5 bases and J lost 3, with 16 bases in between. The CDR3 is 15 residues long. CDR3 loop: CASSVSGGRDYGYTF. CDR3 nucleotide sequence: TGTGCCAGCAGTGTCTCGGGGGGGAGAGACTATGGCTACACCTTC.

This clone came up once. The chain recombines TRBV19 with TRBJ1-4; D unresolved. V shed 3 bases and J shed 4 bases, with 6 bases lying between them. The germline V gene encodes CDR1 LNHDA and CDR2 SQIVND (reference sequence). The CDR3 runs 13 residues. The CDR3 coding sequence is TGTGCCAGTAGTATGCAGATTAATGAAAAACTGTTTTTT. It encodes CASSMQINEKLFF.

This rearrangement joins TRBV4-1 to TRBJ1-5, with D possibly matching TRBD1 (5 bases). The germline CDR1 and CDR2 sequences are MGHRA and YSYEKL. Trimming left V 0 bases short and J 1 base short, with 16 bases between. There are 18 residues in the CDR3. CDR3 protein: CASSQDNRQGRSNQPQHF. In DNA form, the CDR3 reads TGCGCCAGCAGCCAAGATAATCGGCAGGGTAGGAGCAATCAGCCCCAGCATTTT.

The V gene is TRBV7-9, the J gene TRBJ2-1; possibly TRBD1 for D (5 bases). Germline V gives CDR1 SEHNR, CDR2 FQNEAQ (reference sequence). The CDR3 has 15 amino acids. V gave up 5 bases and J gave up 2 bases, with 13 bases separating them. CDR3 sequence reads: CASSPDSPPYNEQFF. CDR3 sequence (DNA): TGTGCCAGCAGCCCTGACAGCCCCCCCTACAATGAGCAGTTCTTC. Looking up the rest from reference TRBV7-9 and TRBJ2-1 gives the full variable domain: DTGVSQNPRHKITKRGQNVTFRCDPISEHNRLYWYRQTLGQGPEFLTYFQNEAQLEKSRLLSDRFSAERPKGSFSTLEIQRTEQGDSAMYLCASSPDSPPYNEQFFGPGTRLTVL.

This chain connects TRBV27 to TRBJ1-5; D is undetermined. Per germline, CDR1 MNHEY and CDR2 SMNVEV (reference sequence). The CDR3 is 14 residues long. The V end lost 5 bases, the J end lost 9 bases, and 17 bases lay between the germline ends. CDR3 sequence (DNA): TGTGCCAGCAGTCATACCGGGTCCCTTTTGCCCCAGCATTTT. It translates to CASSHTGSLLPQHF.

The table lists this clone with a few counts. CDR3 coding DNA: TGTGCCAGCAGCCAAACGACTAGCGGGACCGGGGAGCTGTTTTTT. Its translation is CASSQTTSGTGELFF. The chain combines TRBV14 with TRBJ2-2, with TRBD2 matching 10 bases. Germline loops: CDR1 SGHDN, CDR2 FVKESK. Germline trimming cut 2 bases from V and 5 bases from J; bases unmatched to any gene: 2. This CDR3 region has 15 residues.

The V and J genes are TRBV28 and TRBJ2-3; 11 nucleotides match TRBD2. The germline V gene encodes CDR1 MDHEN and CDR2 SYDVKM. The CDR3 is 16 amino acids. V lost 5 bases, J lost 2 bases, and 6 bases stayed unmatched. In DNA, the CDR3 is TGTGCCAGCAGTCCCACGACTAGCGGGACCACAGATACGCAGTATTTT. It is translated as CASSPTTSGTTDTQYF.

The rearrangement links TRBV19 to TRBJ2-1, with 8 bases identical to TRBD2. CDR1 is LNHDA and CDR2 is SQIVND in the germline V gene (reference sequence). J gave up 5 bases and V 4 bases, and 7 bases lay outside the gene matches. The CDR3 sequence is 15 residues long. The CDR3 loop is CASSTQTSADNEQFF. DNA for the CDR3: TGTGCCAGTAGTACCCAGACTAGCGCAGACAATGAGCAGTTCTTC. Combining the CDR3 with reference TRBV19 and TRBJ2-1 gives the whole variable domain DGGITQSPKYLFRKEGQNVTLSCEQNLNHDAMYWYRQDPGQGLRLIYYSQIVNDFQKGDIAEGYSVSREKKESFPLTVTSAQKNPTAFYLCASSTQTSADNEQFFGPGTRLTVL.

This clone was picked up a small number of times. This chain uses TRBV7-3 with TRBJ2-1; TRBD2 matches at 10 bases. The CDR3 consists of 15 residues. In germline, CDR1 is SGHTA, CDR2 FQGTGA. V lost 4 bases to trimming and J lost 7 bases; unmatched junction nucleotides: 7. The CDR3 nucleotides are TGTGCCAGCAGCTCAGCGGGAGGGCCGGGGAATGAGCAGTTCTTC. Translation: CASSSAGGPGNEQFF.

V usage is TRBV30 and J usage is TRBJ2-7; tentative D call: TRBD2 (6 bases). The CDR3 is 14 amino acids. Trimming shortened V by 0 bases and J by 0 bases, and 9 bases separated the two germline ends. Germline V lookup: CDR1 GTSNPN, CDR2 SVGIG (reference sequence). As DNA, the CDR3 is TGTGCCTGGAGTGTGGGCGGGGTCTCCTACGAGCAGTACTTC. Protein: CAWSVGGVSYEQYF.

The chain links TRBV9 to TRBJ2-3, with 9 bases fitting TRBD1. The CDR3 runs to 15 residues. Germline V CDR1 and CDR2: SGDLS, YYNGEE. V gave up 4 bases and J gave up 1 base; unmatched junction bases: 4. The CDR3 protein is CASSPTGGGTDTQYF. Here the CDR3 DNA reads TGTGCCAGCAGCCCAACAGGGGGCGGCACAGATACGCAGTATTTT. Full variable domain (outside the CDR3, taken from reference TRBV9 and TRBJ2-3): DSGVTQTPKHLITATGQRVTLRCSPRSGDLSVYWYQQSLDQGLQFLIQYYNGEERAKGNILERFSAQQFPDLHSELNLSSLELGDSALYFCASSPTGGGTDTQYFGPGTRLTVL.

The chain couples TRBV19 to TRBJ2-7, with TRBD1 as a possible D gene (5 bases). CDR3 length: 14 amino acids. Trimming shortened V by 3 bases and J by 0 bases, and 9 bases separated the two germline ends. The germline CDR1 and CDR2 sequences are LNHDA and SQIVND (reference sequence). CDR3 residues: CASSMGRNSYEQYF. In nucleotides, the CDR3 is TGTGCCAGTAGTATGGGGCGGAACTCCTACGAGCAGTACTTC.

The CDR3 DNA sequence: TGTGCCAGCAGCTTATACATACGGACAGGGCCCGGGGCCAACGTCCTGACTTTC. It translates to CASSLYIRTGPGANVLTF. J is TRBJ2-6 and V is TRBV11-2; 8 nucleotides align to TRBD1. CDR1 and CDR2 (germline): SGHAT, FQNNGV. The CDR3 totals 18 residues. The V gene end was trimmed by 2 bases and the J gene end by 4 bases; junction bases not matched to a gene: 10. The whole variable domain, filled in from reference TRBV11-2 and TRBJ2-6, reads EAGVAQSPRYKIIEKRQSVAFWCNPISGHATLYWYQQILGQGPKLLIQFQNNGVVDDSQLPKDRFSAERLKGVDSTLKIQPAKLEDSAVYLCASSLYIRTGPGANVLTFGAGSRLTVL.

This clone was counted a few times. The chain recombines TRBV7-2 with TRBJ2-1; 11 bases map to TRBD2. This CDR3 contains 15 residues. V trimming: 5 bases; J trimming: 4 bases; junction bases outside the gene matches: 4. CDR1 SGHTA and CDR2 FQGNSA come from the germline V gene. CDR3 DNA: TGTGCCAGCAGCCCCTGGACTAGCGGGTACAATGAGCAGTTCTTC. It specifies CASSPWTSGYNEQFF.

The table lists this clone with a few counts. The chain uses TRBV30 and TRBJ2-2; 12 positions match TRBD1. This CDR3 contains 21 residues. The germline gives CDR1 GTSNPN, CDR2 SVGIG (reference sequence). The V and J ends lost 2 bases and 2 bases, in that order; junction bases with no gene match: 18. CDR3 protein: CAWSRIWGQGAPQLNTGELFF. The CDR3, as DNA: TGTGCCTGGAGTCGGATCTGGGGACAGGGGGCTCCCCAACTTAACACCGGGGAGCTGTTTTTT.

V is TRBV5-4 and J is TRBJ2-1, with 9 positions matching TRBD2. The trim removed 4 bases at V and 10 bases at J, leaving 12 bases unmatched. The CDR3 loop spans 15 amino acids. Germline V gene data show CDR1 as SGHNT and CDR2 as YYREEE (reference sequence). CDR3 sequence (DNA): TGTGCCAGCAGCAGAGGTAGCGGGAGCGGCGACGAGCAGTTCTTC. Residues: CASSRGSGSGDEQFF.

This clone was seen a few times. The V call is TRBV7-8, the J call TRBJ2-7, with D possibly being TRBD2 (5 bases). The CDR3 sequence is 10 residues long. Trimming pared 10 bases from V and 2 bases from J, leaving 6 bases between. Germline CDR1 and CDR2: SGHVS and FQNEAQ. This chain's CDR3 is CATGTYEQYF. For the CDR3, the DNA is TGTGCCACCGGGACCTACGAGCAGTACTTC.

The chain is built from TRBV2 and TRBJ2-7, with 8 bases identical to TRBD2. Looked up from germline, CDR1 is SNHLY and CDR2 is FYNNEI. The CDR3 loop spans 17 amino acids. The V segment lost 2 bases and the J segment 0 bases; nucleotides outside the gene matches: 9. The CDR3 DNA reads as TGTGCCAGCAGTGAACCAGCGGGGGATACCTTCTCCTACGAGCAGTACTTC. Protein product: CASSEPAGDTFSYEQYF.

The CDR3 is CASSLYVTGAYEQYF. The CDR3 bases are TGTGCCAGCAGTTTATACGTGACAGGGGCCTACGAGCAGTACTTC. This chain uses TRBV28 with TRBJ2-7, with 8 bases lining up with TRBD1. V gave up 1 base and J gave up 2 bases; unmatched junction bases: 4. The germline CDR1 and CDR2 sequences are MDHEN and SYDVKM. The CDR3 is 15 residues long.

This clone was seen a few times. The rearrangement uses TRBV6-1 and TRBJ2-4, with 7 bases that match TRBD1. The V segment lost 6 bases and the J segment 0 bases; nucleotides outside the gene matches: 5. From germline, CDR1 is MNHNS and CDR2 SASEGT. This CDR3 contains 15 residues. CDR3 sequence reads: CASRTGFVAKNIQYF. The CDR3 DNA sequence: TGTGCCAGCAGGACAGGGTTCGTAGCCAAAAACATTCAGTACTTC.

The rearrangement joins TRBV19 to TRBJ1-1; D is undetermined. Germline CDR1 reads LNHDA; CDR2 reads SQIVND (reference sequence). Trimming pared 6 bases from V and 0 bases from J, leaving 11 bases between. This CDR3 spans 14 amino acids. Here the CDR3 DNA reads TGTGCCAGTAGGTACCAACGGGTGAACACTGAAGCTTTCTTT. As protein: CASRYQRVNTEAFF.

The chain recombines TRBV27 with TRBJ2-1, with 7 nucleotides matching TRBD2. V gave up 10 bases and J gave up 3 bases; unmatched junction bases: 15. From germline, CDR1 is MNHEY and CDR2 SMNVEV (reference sequence). The CDR3 spans 16 residues. CDR3 in DNA: TGTGCCACCGCCTTGAGCGGGGCGGCTTTCTACAATGAGCAGTTCTTC. Amino acid sequence: CATALSGAAFYNEQFF.

J is TRBJ2-7 and V is TRBV10-3; the D gene is possibly TRBD2 (5 bases). V dropped 2 bases and J dropped 2 bases, with 13 bases sitting between them. The CDR3 loop spans 15 amino acids. From germline, CDR1 is ENHRY and CDR2 SYGVKD. This CDR3 reads CAISETYRGPYEQYF. Here the CDR3 DNA reads TGTGCCATCAGTGAGACCTACCGGGGTCCCTACGAGCAGTACTTC.